The 31 T cell receptor beta chains given below trace back to one sample, sequenced in a study of CD8 T cells in ankylosing spondylitis. No antigen has been assigned to these receptors. General observations from the study: Seven or eight highly homologous variants made up a TCR beta motif, and this motif appeared characteristic of ankylosing spondylitis blood.

TCRdb recomputed calls from the 5' RACE reads with MiXCR, one row per CDR3 protein. In the table there are 450,000 to 550,000 distinct CDR3 sequences, about 5.2% of which are singletons. Sample: blood, either unsorted or a sorted T cell fraction (not recorded which). These receptor sequences come from a male donor with ankylosing spondylitis.

This chain uses TRBV7-2 with TRBJ2-3, with 9 bases identical to TRBD2. V gave up 7 bases and J gave up 4 bases; unmatched junction bases: 12. There are 16 residues in the CDR3. CDR1 and CDR2 (germline): SGHTA, FQGNSA. The chain's CDR3 is CASTQGGTSFADTQYF. The DNA of the CDR3 is TGTGCCAGCACCCAAGGGGGGACTAGCTTTGCAGATACGCAGTATTTT.

The gene calls are TRBV5-1 and TRBJ2-6; D may be TRBD1 (6 bases). The ends were cut back, 0 bases at V and 2 bases at J, with 9 bases in the middle. The CDR3 is made up of 16 amino acids. The germline V gene has CDR1 SGHRS and CDR2 YFSETQ. DNA of the CDR3: TGCGCCAGCAGCTTGGCCGGGACAACTGGGGCCAACGTCCTGACTTTC. Protein sequence: CASSLAGTTGANVLTF.

This clonotype was detected a few times. The chain employs TRBV20-1 and TRBJ2-7, with TRBD1 matching 7 bases. Germline V gene lookup returns CDR1 DFQATT and CDR2 SNEGSKA (reference sequence). Trimming removed 0 bases from V and 9 bases from J; junction bases left unmatched: 5. The CDR3 spans 12 residues. Here the CDR3 reads CSARDSGQVQYF. CDR3 sequence (DNA): TGCAGTGCTAGAGATTCCGGACAGGTGCAGTACTTC.

This clonotype was detected ten times or more. This chain's CDR3 is CASSSPRELAGVTGTQFF. The DNA of the CDR3 is TGTGCCAGCAGTTCCCCTAGGGAACTAGCGGGAGTGACCGGGACGCAGTTCTTC. The V call is TRBV27, the J call TRBJ2-1; 11 bases fit TRBD2. CDR1 is MNHEY, CDR2 SMNVEV, per germline (reference sequence). The CDR3 totals 18 residues. After removal of 4 bases from V and 12 bases from J, the junction contained 20 bases not matched to a gene.

This clonotype has ten or more counts. The V call is TRBV11-2, the J call TRBJ1-5, with D maybe TRBD1 (5 bases). Looked up from germline, CDR1 is SGHAT and CDR2 is FQNNGV. Trimming took 5 bases from V and 7 from J, leaving 12 bases between them. This CDR3 is 13 amino acids long. The CDR3 is CASSQDPGQPQHF. CDR3 coding DNA: TGTGCCAGCAGCCAAGATCCAGGGCAGCCCCAGCATTTT.

This clonotype was seen ten or more times. The chain joins TRBV27 to TRBJ2-5; TRBD1 aligns across 8 bases. V was clipped by 2 bases and J by 6 bases; unmatched bases: 5. Germline V CDR1 and CDR2: MNHEY, SMNVEV (reference sequence). The CDR3 is 14 amino acids. CDR3 in DNA: TGTGCCAGCAGTTTAATCGGCAGGGGGCAGACCCAGTACTTC. Protein product: CASSLIGRGQTQYF.

There are many counts of this clonotype. V is TRBV29-1 and J is TRBJ2-1; 12 bases match TRBD2. Germline V gives CDR1 SQVTM, CDR2 ANQGSEA. This CDR3 contains 13 residues. The J segment lost 5 bases and the V segment lost 7 bases, leaving 3 bases of the junction unmatched. The DNA for the CDR3 is TGCAGCGCGAGACTAGCGGGAGACAATGAGCAGTTCTTC. It specifies CSARLAGDNEQFF.

This clonotype turned up a few times. CDR3 DNA sequence: TGTGCCAGCAGGGGAGCTGGCCAGGCTGAGCAGTTCTTC. As protein: CASRGAGQAEQFF. The chain uses TRBV28 and TRBJ2-1; D perhaps matches TRBD2 (5 bases). Germline V gene data show CDR1 as MDHEN and CDR2 as SYDVKM. The V and J ends lost 6 bases and 9 bases respectively, with 15 bases between them. The CDR3 covers 13 residues.

This clonotype was recorded at least ten times. The chain couples TRBV12-3 or TRBV12-4 to TRBJ2-7; D unresolved. The CDR3 is made up of 14 amino acids. Trimming removed 3 bases from V and 2 bases from J, with 11 bases in between. The CDR3 DNA reads TGTGCCAGCAGTTTTTCGGTGGGTACCTACGAGCAGTACTTC. Translating it yields CASSFSVGTYEQYF.

This clonotype has only a few counts. The rearrangement uses TRBV28 and TRBJ2-7; 8 bases are a match to TRBD1. The CDR3 extends over 14 amino acids. J gave up 3 bases and V 8 bases, and 9 bases lay outside the gene matches. Germline V gene data show CDR1 as MDHEN and CDR2 as SYDVKM. CDR3 bases: TGTGCCAGCTCAGACAGGGGTGAGATCTACGAGCAGTACTTC. Translation gives CASSDRGEIYEQYF.

This clonotype has at least ten counts. This chain connects TRBV6-2 or TRBV6-3 to TRBJ2-1, with D possibly being TRBD2 (6 bases). Germline V gives CDR1 MNHEY, CDR2 SVGEGT. V lost 10 bases and J 4 bases, leaving 20 bases between the germline ends. This CDR3 contains 15 residues. CDR3 sequence: CATFGPGTVYNEQFF. In nucleotides, the CDR3 is TGTGCCACGTTTGGTCCCGGGACTGTTTACAATGAGCAGTTCTTC.

This clonotype appeared many times. This chain connects TRBV7-9 to TRBJ2-1, with D hard to call. Germline V gene lookup returns CDR1 SEHNR and CDR2 FQNEAQ (reference sequence). The CDR3 loop spans 12 amino acids. The V end was cut by 5 bases, the J end by 12 bases, with 14 bases between. CDR3 nucleotide sequence: TGTGCCAGCAGCCTAACAACTTCGCGGCAGTTCTTC. Translation gives CASSLTTSRQFF.

In this sample, this clonotype turned up many times. The chain uses TRBV20-1 and TRBJ2-7; the D call may be TRBD1 or TRBD2 (5 bases each). The V end was cut by 3 bases, the J end by 2 bases, with 17 bases between. The CDR3 consists of 15 residues. From germline, CDR1 is DFQATT and CDR2 SNEGSKA (reference sequence). This CDR3 is CSARGETDWAYEQYF. CDR3 DNA: TGCAGTGCTAGGGGGGAAACAGATTGGGCCTACGAGCAGTACTTC.

The table lists this clonotype with many counts. This chain connects TRBV9 to TRBJ2-1; 14 bases are shared with TRBD2. Germline CDR1 reads SGDLS; CDR2 reads YYNGEE. With V trimmed by 4 bases and J by 0 bases, 6 bases remained unmatched. The CDR3 has 18 residues. CDR3 sequence reads: CASSIRTSGGSSYNEQFF. CDR3 DNA sequence: TGTGCCAGCAGCATCCGGACTAGCGGGGGGAGCTCCTACAATGAGCAGTTCTTC.

This clonotype occurred many times. The chain couples TRBV15 to TRBJ2-5; D is undetermined. Trimming stripped 0 bases from V and 1 base from J, with 21 bases between. CDR1 and CDR2 (germline): LNHNV, YYDKDF (reference sequence). The CDR3 contains 19 residues. Here the CDR3 DNA reads TGTGCCACCAGCAGAGATGATTATCGCCCGTTTAGGGCCCAAGAGACCCAGTACTTC. Translating gives CATSRDDYRPFRAQETQYF.

This clonotype was seen repeatedly, ten times or more. The rearrangement uses TRBV7-2 and TRBJ1-2, with a tentative D call TRBD1 (5 bases). The germline gives CDR1 SGHTA, CDR2 FQGNSA. The V end was cut by 5 bases, the J end by 5 bases, with 21 bases between. The CDR3 sequence is 16 residues long. Here the CDR3 reads CASSPTRALGIYGYTF. CDR3 DNA: TGTGCCAGCAGCCCCACCAGGGCCCTGGGGATTTATGGCTACACCTTC.

This clonotype was seen many times. The CDR3 nucleotides read TGTGCCAGCAGCGTAGAGGACGGGGGTGGCGATCCCCAGTACTTC. This encodes CASSVEDGGGDPQYF. The V call is TRBV9, the J call TRBJ2-5; TRBD2 is a possible D gene (6 bases). The CDR3 is made up of 15 amino acids. The V and J ends lost 0 bases and 9 bases respectively, with 18 bases between them. Germline CDR1 reads SGDLS; CDR2 reads YYNGEE.

Many counts were recorded for this clonotype. The chain recombines TRBV6-6 with TRBJ1-1, with unresolved D. With 6 bases removed from V and 4 bases from J, the gap between germline ends came to 6 bases. This CDR3 is built from 11 residues. Looked up from germline, CDR1 is MNHNY and CDR2 is SVGAGI (reference sequence). CDR3 bases: TGTGCCAGCAGCCGTGGCACTGAAGCTTTCTTT. Translated: CASSRGTEAFF.

DNA for the CDR3: TGTGCCAGCAGTTACTCCCCCATCGGGGAGCAGTTCTTC. Amino acid sequence: CASSYSPIGEQFF. The chain joins TRBV6-5 to TRBJ2-1; D gene unclear. The CDR3 loop spans 13 amino acids. Germline assignment: CDR1 MNHEY and CDR2 SVGAGI. Deletions cut 0 bases from V and 10 bases from J, with 10 bases between.

This clonotype was seen at least ten times. The J gene is TRBJ2-5, the V gene TRBV12-3 or TRBV12-4; TRBD1 agrees at 7 bases. After removal of 6 bases from V and 1 base from J, the junction contained 5 bases not matched to a gene. The CDR3 is 14 residues long. CDR3 bases: TGTGCCAGCAGCTACAGGGGTGTCCAAGAGACCCAGTACTTC. Protein: CASSYRGVQETQYF.

This clonotype was observed many times. The chain uses TRBV7-8 and TRBJ2-7; D is perhaps TRBD1 or TRBD2 (5 bases each). V dropped 0 bases and J dropped 2 bases, with 11 bases sitting between them. Germline values: CDR1 SGHVS, CDR2 FQNEAQ. This CDR3 has 15 residues. As DNA, the CDR3 is TGTGCCAGCAGCTTAGCGGGACGGAGAGCCTACGAGCAGTACTTC. It encodes CASSLAGRRAYEQYF.

This clonotype was recorded at least ten times. The V and J genes are TRBV9 and TRBJ2-2; weak D call: TRBD1 (6 bases). The CDR3 runs 15 residues. V lost 4 bases and J lost 4, with 14 bases in between. Germline CDR1 SGDLS, CDR2 YYNGEE. CDR3 region: CASSLIGQSTGELFF. The CDR3 DNA follows: TGTGCCAGCAGCCTTATTGGACAGTCCACCGGGGAGCTGTTTTTT.

The table lists this clonotype with a few counts. The rearrangement links TRBV5-8 to TRBJ2-1; the match to TRBD2 covers 8 bases. The CDR3 is made up of 17 amino acids. Trimming removed 0 bases from V and 0 bases from J; junction bases left unmatched: 5. CDR1 and CDR2 from the germline V gene are SGHTS and YDEGEE. CDR3 sequence reads: CASSLALAGFSYNEQFF. The CDR3 DNA reads as TGTGCCAGCAGCTTGGCCCTAGCGGGCTTCTCCTACAATGAGCAGTTCTTC.

Many counts were recorded for this clonotype. DNA for the CDR3: TGCAGTGCTAGAGACAGGGACCACTATGGCTACACCTTC. Translation gives CSARDRDHYGYTF. V and J are TRBV20-1 and TRBJ1-2, with a weak D call TRBD1 (5 bases). CDR3 size: 13 residues. Germline V gene data show CDR1 as DFQATT and CDR2 as SNEGSKA (reference sequence). The V end lost 0 bases, the J end lost 3 bases, and 8 bases lay between the germline ends.

This clonotype appeared many times. The chain combines TRBV12-3 or TRBV12-4 with TRBJ2-7, with D possibly TRBD1 on 5 matching bases. V shed 3 bases and J shed 4 bases, with 13 bases lying between them. This CDR3 spans 14 amino acids. Here the CDR3 reads CASSFTRAGYEQYF. The CDR3 DNA follows: TGTGCCAGCAGTTTCACCAGGGCAGGGTACGAGCAGTACTTC.

This clonotype was recorded many times. This rearrangement joins TRBV7-9 to TRBJ1-2; D unclear. Trimming cost V 5 bases and J 6 bases, with 22 bases left between them. The CDR3 loop spans 16 amino acids. CDR1 and CDR2 (germline): SEHNR, FQNEAQ (reference sequence). The CDR3 coding sequence is TGTGCCAGCAGCGCGACGACCCGAGGGTCTGCACATGGCTACACCTTC. As protein: CASSATTRGSAHGYTF.

This clonotype was counted a few times. The rearrangement links TRBV28 to TRBJ1-1, with TRBD1 as a possible D gene (6 bases). Trimming removed 3 bases from V and 3 bases from J, with 8 bases in between. The CDR3 runs 13 residues. The V gene's germline CDR1 is MDHEN and CDR2 SYDVKM. Here the CDR3 reads CASSFPGDTEAFF. CDR3 in DNA: TGTGCCAGCAGTTTCCCAGGGGACACTGAAGCTTTCTTT. The full variable domain, its missing parts supplied by reference TRBV28 and TRBJ1-1, is DVKVTQSSRYLVKRTGEKVFLECVQDMDHENMFWYRQDPGLGLRLIYFSYDVKMKEKGDIPEGYSVSREKKERFSLILESASTNQTSMYLCASSFPGDTEAFFGQGTRLTVV.

This clonotype was detected many times. The gene calls are TRBV15 and TRBJ2-1, with TRBD2 matching 7 bases. The germline gives CDR1 LNHNV, CDR2 YYDKDF (reference sequence). Trimming took 9 bases from V and 7 from J; bases not matched to a gene: 12. The CDR3 spans 14 residues. CDR3 region: CATTTSVDVNEQFF. CDR3 nucleotide sequence: TGTGCCACGACCACTAGCGTCGATGTAAATGAGCAGTTCTTC.

The V gene is TRBV7-9, the J gene TRBJ2-6; D is possibly TRBD2 (6 bases). CDR3 length: 16 amino acids. Germline CDR1 reads SEHNR; CDR2 reads FQNEAQ (reference sequence). The V end was cut by 2 bases, the J end by 4 bases, with 12 bases between. CDR3 nucleotide sequence: TGTGCCAGCAGCTTATCTACGGGAGCGGGGGCCAACGTCCTGACTTTC. Translated, it gives CASSLSTGAGANVLTF. The full variable domain, in which reference TRBV7-9 and TRBJ2-6 provide the parts outside the CDR3, is DTGVSQNPRHKITKRGQNVTFRCDPISEHNRLYWYRQTLGQGPEFLTYFQNEAQLEKSRLLSDRFSAERPKGSFSTLEIQRTEQGDSAMYLCASSLSTGAGANVLTFGAGSRLTVL.

Many counts were recorded for this clonotype. This sequence joins TRBV7-2 and TRBJ2-7; D is unresolved. Trimming removed 2 bases from V and 2 bases from J, with 7 bases in between. Germline loops: CDR1 SGHTA, CDR2 FQGNSA. CDR3 length equals 13 residues. The DNA for the CDR3 is TGTGCCAGCAGCTTAACACCTACCTACGAGCAGTACTTC. It specifies CASSLTPTYEQYF.

Only a few counts were recorded for this clonotype. The chain carries TRBV4-2 and TRBJ2-7; D is undetermined. The ends were cut back, 4 bases at V and 3 bases at J, with 10 bases in the middle. CDR1 is LGHNA and CDR2 is YNFKEQ in the germline V gene. The CDR3 has 13 amino acids. The CDR3 region has the DNA TGTGCCAGCAGCCCCGCGGCTGGCTACGAGCAGTACTTC. Protein product: CASSPAAGYEQYF.